This T cell receptor (beta chain) derives from a study of T-cell memory formation after mild COVID-19. TCRdb re-derived calls from the 5' RACE reads in MiXCR, one entry per CDR3 protein. In the table there are 130,000 to 150,000 distinct CDR3 sequences, 6% of which are singletons. For this clonotype: The antigen is unknown.

Study results and limitations: CD4+ contracting clones lay mainly in CM and EM, CD8+ ones in EMRA.

This receptor was obtained from an adult woman who had mild COVID-19 (a few samples of this study predate the infection). Cell type and time point are not known. What was sequenced was PBMCs or a T cell subset sorted from them (not recorded which).

In DNA form, the CDR3 reads TGTGCCGGCCGGGGCTCGAACACCGGGGAGCTGTTTTTT. It yields the protein CAGRGSNTGELFF. This sequence joins TRBV12-3 or TRBV12-4 and TRBJ2-2, with D possibly called TRBD1 or TRBD2 (5 bases each). The CDR3 has 13 amino acids. The V gene lost 11 bases and the J gene lost 0 bases, with 10 bases spanning the gap.